One sample yielded the 5 T cell receptor beta chains listed below, sequenced in a study of T-cell reconstitution after alpha-beta-depleted transplantation in children. Unique molecular identifiers were used to barcode this TCRbeta library. TCRdb reprocessed the PCR reads with MiXCR, giving one entry per CDR3 protein. The sample holds over 400,000 distinct CDR3 sequences, over 40% seen once. The material sequenced was PBMCs, taken before TCRalphabeta/CD19-depleted stem cell transplant. Source of these receptors: a girl aged 2-10 years with aplastic anemia, due to receive a stem cell transplant.

In this sample, this clonotype turned up a few times. This rearrangement joins TRBV20-1 to TRBJ2-3; TRBD1 aligns across 9 bases. This CDR3 is 16 amino acids long. V lost 3 bases and J lost 0; bases outside the gene matches: 7. Germline V gene lookup returns CDR1 DFQATT and CDR2 SNEGSKA (reference sequence). CDR3 DNA: TGCAGTGCTAGGGACAGGGGAGGTAGAAGCACAGATACGCAGTATTTT. Protein sequence: CSARDRGGRSTDTQYF.

The gene calls are TRBV15 and TRBJ2-1, with 11 nucleotides matching TRBD2. The V segment lost 0 bases and the J segment 2 bases; nucleotides outside the gene matches: 15. The CDR3 totals 21 residues. Germline-derived CDR1 and CDR2 are LNHNV and YYDKDF (reference sequence). CDR3 loop: CATSRDLVKVAGGGTYNEQFF. The CDR3 DNA is TGTGCCACCAGCAGAGATCTGGTTAAAGTAGCGGGAGGGGGCACCTACAATGAGCAGTTCTTC.

This CDR3 is CAVAGTGVYNEQFF. DNA of the CDR3: TGTGCCGTAGCGGGGACAGGGGTCTACAATGAGCAGTTCTTC. The chain carries TRBV10-3 and TRBJ2-1, with 10 positions matching TRBD1. V lost 11 bases, J lost 3 bases, and 7 bases stayed unmatched. The CDR3 consists of 14 residues. Germline CDR1 and CDR2: ENHRY and SYGVKD.

The chain joins TRBV10-1 to TRBJ1-1, with D uncertain. Trimming left V 8 bases short and J 4 bases short, with 17 bases between. Germline assignment: CDR1 WNHNN and CDR2 SYGVQD (reference sequence). The CDR3 totals 14 residues. In DNA form, the CDR3 reads TGCGCCAGCCGGCCCGGTCCGCTAGGCACTGAAGCTTTCTTT. Residues: CASRPGPLGTEAFF.

The V gene is TRBV4-1, the J gene TRBJ1-6; 11 nucleotides align to TRBD1. CDR1 is MGHRA and CDR2 is YSYEKL in the germline V gene. The CDR3 consists of 16 residues. V trimming: 4 bases; J trimming: 8 bases; junction bases outside the gene matches: 7. The CDR3 sequence: CASSLSGTGGDSPLHF. The CDR3 DNA sequence: TGCGCCAGCAGCCTATCCGGGACAGGGGGGGATTCACCCCTCCACTTT.